Described below is a single TCR beta chain sequence and its context. Its antigen specificity is not known. No much larger clonotype is one base removed from it; base qualities were not supplied. Collaborating institutions collected whole blood in K2EDTA tubes following their own protocols. Collaborator samples were shipped for TCRbeta analysis as frozen whole blood, isolated PBMCs, or DNA extracted from either sample type. The sample originates from a study of blood T cell repertoires in COVID-19 (dated by TCRdb to 2019 to 2021). About the study as a whole: Collaborator samples came from the United States, Italy and Spain and covered acute and convalescent phases of COVID-19. The prospective study material was composed of cDNA or gDNA derived from T cells, B-cell-depleted T cells, or PBMCs. Subjects who had been exposed to COVID-19, were actively infected with it, or had recovered from it provided the deeply sampled blood TCRbeta repertoires that made up the dataset. The repertoires were released in a freely available public database intended as a resource for research on the immune response to SARS-CoV-2. Samples came from the ongoing ImmuneRACE study (first 160 participants) plus 1,254 subjects from 6 global collaborators. A de-identified subject ID, COVID-19 status, age in years and sex were almost always included in the sample metadata. HLA class I and class II types, where available, came from metadata supplied by the sample provider rather than from assay-based typing. Summary of the overall study and its limitations: The quantity of clinical and demographic metadata differed by source and by participant and was supplied without curation.

V lost 2 bases and J lost 5 bases; the stretch between them is 18 bases long. CDR3 length: 15 amino acids, cysteine to phenylalanine. Just the 45-base CDR3 DNA is kept, in frame starting at base 1. Reading the germline V gene (reference sequence) gives CDR1 GTSNPN and CDR2 SVGIG. TCRbeta CDR3 regions were amplified from genomic DNA by means of the immunoSEQ Assay, a bias-controlled multiplex PCR. Processing in the source paper ran as follows. The number of nucleated cells in each sample was estimated by amplification of reference gene primers within the assay. To quantify the absolute abundance of each unique TCRbeta CDR3 rearrangement, sequence reads were collapsed and filtered. For each sample, productive Simpson clonality was calculated as the square root of Simpson's diversity index across productive rearrangements. TCRdb limited this immuneACCESS table to in-frame rearrangements with V and J called. A share of clones is missing; checked studies link under half to unresolved V genes, and the rest is unexplained. Clonal size and the V and J genes are those of that table, whereas D and trimming came from the DNA. Recorded for this sample are some 700,000 clones; around 90% of them occurred a single time. Approximately 0.25% of the sample lies in the top ten.

The rearranged segments are TRBV30 and TRBJ1-2, with TRBD1 tentatively as D gene (5 bases match). This receptor was taken from a woman between 18 and 30 years old with acute or convalescent COVID-19. The specimen was peripheral blood. The DNA is as follows: TGTGCCTGGAGTAGGGGAGAGGAGGGAGAGTATGGCTACACCTTC. This gives the protein CAWSRGEEGEYGYTF.